The 26 T cell receptor beta chains given below trace back to one sample, sequenced in a study of blood T cell repertoires in COVID-19. TCRdb's table, derived via immunoSEQ multiplex PCR, lists solely in-frame clones and lacks some. Here the sample spans a few hundred thousand clones, 70% to 90% being singletons. The material sequenced was peripheral blood. These receptors came from a young man with active or convalescent COVID-19.

The rearrangement joins TRBV7-3 to TRBJ2-7; a weak D match, TRBD2 (7 bases). The CDR3 loop spans 16 amino acids. Germline-derived CDR1 and CDR2 are SGHTA and FQGTGA. The ends were cut back, 4 bases at V and 2 bases at J, with 18 bases in the middle. CDR3 coding DNA: TGTGCCAGCAGCTACAGGGTAGGCGGGGGTACCTACGAGCAGTACTTC. Translation gives CASSYRVGGGTYEQYF.

The genes are TRBV7-9 and TRBJ2-5; 10 bases are a match to TRBD2. Germline V CDR1 and CDR2: SEHNR, FQNEAQ (reference sequence). Trimming cost V 2 bases and J 6 bases; bases outside gene matches: 3. The CDR3 has 14 amino acids. The CDR3: CASSLLAGVQTQYF. The CDR3 DNA is TGTGCCAGCAGCTTACTAGCGGGAGTTCAGACCCAGTACTTC.

For the CDR3, the DNA is TGTGCCAGCAGCTTGCAGTGGGATACGCAGTATTTT. This codes for CASSLQWDTQYF. The gene calls are TRBV5-8 and TRBJ2-3; D not resolved. This CDR3 comprises 12 residues. Per germline, CDR1 SGHTS and CDR2 YDEGEE. Deletions cut 1 base from V and 6 bases from J, with 6 bases between.

This clone was detected a few times. The chain is built from TRBV7-9 and TRBJ1-2; D is undetermined. The CDR3 runs 15 residues. Germline V CDR1 and CDR2: SEHNR, FQNEAQ (reference sequence). V lost 7 bases, J lost 4 bases, and 19 bases lay in between. The CDR3 protein is CASIPGYSPAYGYTF. The CDR3, as DNA: TGTGCCAGCATTCCGGGGTACAGTCCCGCCTATGGCTACACCTTC.

As concerns this clone: One end of the junction is discordant with germline, which a read error may explain. The chain recombines TRBV2 with TRBJ1-5; TRBD1 aligns across 10 bases. The CDR3 runs to 17 residues. The germline CDR1 and CDR2 sequences are SNHLY and FYNNEI. CDR3 sequence reads: CASGDRGLANSNQPQHF. CDR3 nucleotide sequence: TGTGCCAGCGGTGACAGGGGGCTAGCTAACAGCAATCAGCCCCAGCATTTT. Drawing the rest from reference TRBV2 and TRBJ1-5, the complete variable domain is EPEVTQTPSHQVTQMGQEVILRCVPISNHLYFYWYRQILGQKVEFLVSFYNNEISEKSEIFDDQFSVERPDGSNFTLKIRSTKLEDSAMYFCASGDRGLANSNQPQHFGDGTRLSIL.

The chain joins TRBV7-2 to TRBJ1-2; D not resolved. The CDR3 has 13 amino acids. V was cut by 5 bases and J by 2 bases, with 9 bases left in between. Germline V gene data show CDR1 as SGHTA and CDR2 as FQGNSA. CDR3 sequence (DNA): TGTGCCAGCAGCAAACTCAACAACTATGGCTACACCTTC. This sequence encodes CASSKLNNYGYTF.

J is TRBJ1-6 and V is TRBV27; D not certain. The length of the CDR3 is 15 residues. Germline loops: CDR1 MNHEY, CDR2 SMNVEV (reference sequence). Between the trimmed V and J ends, which lost 0 bases and 7 bases, there was a span of 10 bases. The CDR3: CASSLSQLWNSPLHF. The CDR3 DNA follows: TGTGCCAGCAGTTTATCGCAACTCTGGAATTCACCCCTCCACTTT.

This clone was seen once. The chain couples TRBV6-1 to TRBJ1-5; D not resolved. Germline CDR1 is MNHNS and CDR2 is SASEGT. V was pared by 0 bases and J by 0 bases, with 6 bases between. This CDR3 is built from 15 residues. The CDR3 region has the DNA TGTGCCAGCAGTGAAGCCCGTTATAGCAATCAGCCCCAGCATTTT. The encoded protein is CASSEARYSNQPQHF.

The rearrangement joins TRBV6-5 to TRBJ2-5, with D perhaps TRBD1 (5 bases). CDR3 length equals 14 residues. Germline V gene data show CDR1 as MNHEY and CDR2 as SVGAGI. Trimming took 5 bases from V and 5 from J, leaving 15 bases between them. The CDR3 bases are TGTGCCAGCAGTCTCGACAGTGGGGCCGAGACCCAGTACTTC. Protein sequence: CASSLDSGAETQYF.

J is TRBJ2-7 and V is TRBV7-2, with TRBD1 matching 10 bases. The CDR3 has 14 amino acids. CDR1 is SGHTA and CDR2 is FQGNSA in the germline V gene. V lost 6 bases to trimming and J lost 3 bases; unmatched junction nucleotides: 5. The CDR3 here is CASRPGTGDYEQYF. The CDR3 coding sequence is TGTGCCAGCAGACCCGGGACAGGGGACTACGAGCAGTACTTC.

This sequence joins TRBV5-4 and TRBJ2-3; 8 bases are a match to TRBD1. This CDR3 has 15 amino acids. Germline CDR1 is SGHNT and CDR2 is YYREEE (reference sequence). V lost 3 bases to trimming and J lost 4 bases; unmatched junction nucleotides: 7. The chain's CDR3 is CASSSKDRVPDTQYF. CDR3 coding DNA: TGTGCCAGCAGCTCCAAGGACAGGGTCCCAGATACGCAGTATTTT.

The chain couples TRBV5-6 to TRBJ1-5, with unresolved D. V was pared by 2 bases and J by 0 bases, with 15 bases between. The CDR3 sequence is 17 residues long. CDR1 is SGHDT and CDR2 is YYEEEE in the germline V gene. CDR3 protein: CASSLRRQIRSNQPQHF. In DNA, the CDR3 is TGTGCCAGCAGCTTAAGGCGGCAAATCCGTAGCAATCAGCCCCAGCATTTT.

The rearrangement links TRBV15 to TRBJ1-6; D is ambiguous. CDR1 and CDR2 from the germline V gene are LNHNV and YYDKDF (reference sequence). V was cut by 5 bases and J by 4 bases, with 15 bases left in between. The CDR3 spans 16 residues. This CDR3 is CATSANKARYNSPLHF. In DNA, the CDR3 is TGTGCCACCAGCGCTAATAAGGCGCGGTATAATTCACCCCTCCACTTT.

The chain carries TRBV7-9 and TRBJ1-4; D call uncertain. Germline CDR1 SEHNR, CDR2 FQNEAQ (reference sequence). Trimming pared 0 bases from V and 6 bases from J, leaving 11 bases between. The CDR3 totals 15 residues. The DNA for the CDR3 is TGTGCCAGCAGCTTAGCGGGGAGAAAGGATGAAAAACTGTTTTTT. It specifies CASSLAGRKDEKLFF.

This clone was seen just once. The rearrangement uses TRBV4-2 and TRBJ1-1; TRBD1 is a possible D gene (5 bases). Germline CDR1 and CDR2: LGHNA and YNFKEQ. The CDR3 has 15 amino acids. The V end was cut by 0 bases, the J end by 0 bases, with 8 bases between. The DNA for the CDR3 is TGTGCCAGCAGCCAAGAGAGGACAATGAACACTGAAGCTTTCTTT. This gives the protein CASSQERTMNTEAFF.

This chain uses TRBV18 with TRBJ1-1, with unresolved D. The germline V gene encodes CDR1 KGHSH and CDR2 LQKENI. V dropped 5 bases and J dropped 1 base, with 8 bases sitting between them. The CDR3 is made up of 13 amino acids. The CDR3 DNA sequence: TGTGCCAGCTCATCGGGATCGAACACTGAAGCTTTCTTT. Protein product: CASSSGSNTEAFF.

The chain recombines TRBV10-1 with TRBJ2-1; the D gene is possibly TRBD1 (6 bases). This CDR3 has 13 residues. Trimming shortened V by 1 base and J by 6 bases, and 7 bases separated the two germline ends. Germline CDR1 is WNHNN and CDR2 is SYGVQD (reference sequence). CDR3 loop: CASSELQGNEQFF. CDR3 in DNA: TGCGCCAGCAGTGAGTTACAGGGCAATGAGCAGTTCTTC.

This chain links TRBV6-6 with TRBJ1-1; tentatively, D is TRBD1 (6 bases). The CDR3 covers 17 residues. The germline V and J ends were trimmed by 5 bases and 0 bases, with 19 bases remaining between them. Germline assignment: CDR1 MNHNY and CDR2 SVGAGI (reference sequence). CDR3 nucleotide sequence: TGTGCCAGCAGTCCTGGACAGATGGGGGTCATGAACACTGAAGCTTTCTTT. Amino acid sequence: CASSPGQMGVMNTEAFF.

This sequence joins TRBV5-6 and TRBJ1-2, with 8 bases matching TRBD1. This CDR3 has 15 amino acids. The V gene end was trimmed by 4 bases and the J gene end by 4 bases; junction bases not matched to a gene: 9. Germline V CDR1 and CDR2: SGHDT, YYEEEE. The CDR3 nucleotides are TGTGCCAGCAGCCGACGGACAGGGCCGATCTATGGCTACACCTTC. Translating it yields CASSRRTGPIYGYTF.

The chain carries TRBV3-1 (or the pseudogene TRBV3-2) and TRBJ2-1; weak D call: TRBD2 (5 bases). This CDR3 is built from 12 residues. V lost 4 bases to trimming and J lost 9 bases, with 10 bases between them. In germline, CDR1 is LGHDT, CDR2 YNNKEL (reference sequence). The CDR3 spells CASSPGAGEQFF. The CDR3 nucleotides are TGTGCCAGCAGCCCGGGTGCGGGTGAGCAGTTCTTC.

The rearrangement links TRBV5-1 to TRBJ1-5; TRBD1 agrees at 8 bases. Germline-derived CDR1 and CDR2 are SGHRS and YFSETQ. The CDR3 covers 16 residues. Unmatched junction bases numbered 9, after V lost 4 bases and J lost 3 bases. CDR3 residues: CASSQVPGQVNQPQHF. CDR3 coding DNA: TGCGCCAGCAGCCAGGTGCCGGGACAGGTCAATCAGCCCCAGCATTTT.

The chain couples TRBV11-2 to TRBJ1-1, with D unresolved. In germline, CDR1 is SGHAT, CDR2 FQNNGV. V gave up 5 bases and J gave up 2 bases, with 9 bases separating them. The length of the CDR3 is 13 residues. In DNA, the CDR3 is TGTGCCAGCAGCCCCCTTAGTAACACTGAAGCTTTCTTT. Translating gives CASSPLSNTEAFF.

The CDR3 bases are TGTGCCAGTAGACCACAGGGAACCGGCGAGCAGTACTTC. Residues: CASRPQGTGEQYF. The chain joins TRBV19 to TRBJ2-7; possible D gene TRBD1, 6 bases. The CDR3 contains 13 residues. Looked up from germline, CDR1 is LNHDA and CDR2 is SQIVND (reference sequence). The ends were cut back, 6 bases at V and 6 bases at J, with 15 bases in the middle. Together with reference TRBV19 and TRBJ2-7, the CDR3 gives the full variable domain: DGGITQSPKYLFRKEGQNVTLSCEQNLNHDAMYWYRQDPGQGLRLIYYSQIVNDFQKGDIAEGYSVSREKKESFPLTVTSAQKNPTAFYLCASRPQGTGEQYFGPGTRLTVT.

This chain connects TRBV18 to TRBJ2-5, with D perhaps matching TRBD2 (6 bases). The CDR3 consists of 14 residues. V was shortened by 3 bases and J by 5 bases, with 13 bases between the two germline ends. Germline V CDR1 and CDR2: KGHSH, LQKENI. CDR3 sequence reads: CASSPLSGVETQYF. In nucleotides, the CDR3 is TGTGCCAGCTCACCTCTTTCGGGAGTGGAGACCCAGTACTTC.

This chain connects TRBV27 to TRBJ2-7, with 7 bases lining up with TRBD2. This CDR3 has 15 residues. Germline CDR1 is MNHEY and CDR2 is SMNVEV (reference sequence). J was trimmed by 5 bases and V by 0 bases; bases with no gene match: 7. The CDR3 DNA reads as TGTGCCAGCAGTTTATCTCCGGGAGGAAGCCACGAGCAGTACTTC. Its protein is CASSLSPGGSHEQYF.

This clone showed up just once. V and J are TRBV18 and TRBJ2-2; D possibly corresponds to TRBD1 (6 bases). Trimming pared 0 bases from V and 0 bases from J, leaving 11 bases between. CDR1 KGHSH and CDR2 LQKENI come from the germline V gene. This CDR3 has 17 amino acids. The CDR3, as DNA: TGTGCCAGCTCACCACCCCCCGGGACACCGAACACCGGGGAGCTGTTTTTT. Amino acid sequence: CASSPPPGTPNTGELFF.